This T cell receptor beta chain came from a study of T cells after yellow fever vaccination. MiXCR was run by TCRdb on the 5' RACE reads, yielding one entry per CDR3 protein. Among about 99,000 distinct CDR3 sequences listed, under 6.5% were seen once. This clonotype was counted a few times. This CDR3 comprises 14 residues. V lost 4 bases and J 2 bases, leaving 11 bases between the germline ends. Germline V gene lookup returns CDR1 SGHAT and CDR2 FQNNGV. The sequence was obtained from a man aged 18 to 29 who received the YFV17D yellow fever vaccine. The starting material was CD8+ T cells sorted from PBMCs, obtained 10 days after the yellow fever booster vaccination. V is TRBV11-2 and J is TRBJ2-5; D is possibly TRBD1 (5 bases). CDR3 protein: CASSSDSVQETQYF. The CDR3 DNA is TGTGCCAGCAGCTCCGACAGCGTACAAGAGACCCAGTACTTC.